Each of the 3 T cell receptor beta chains below was sequenced from the same sample in a study of blood T cell repertoires in COVID-19. Method: immunoSEQ multiplex PCR; TCRdb's copy keeps in-frame clones and lacks some. The sample yields roughly 150,000 clones, about nine tenths seen once. The sequencing sample was made of peripheral blood. The receptors were sampled from an elderly woman with acute or convalescent COVID-19.

V is TRBV6-5 and J is TRBJ2-7, with 8 bases that match TRBD1. With V trimmed by 5 bases and J by 6 bases, 3 bases remained unmatched. Germline CDR1 MNHEY, CDR2 SVGAGI. This CDR3 contains 12 residues. CDR3 sequence: CASSLQGGEQYF. CDR3 nucleotide sequence: TGTGCCAGCAGTCTACAGGGGGGCGAGCAGTACTTC.

The table lists this clone with a count of one. CDR3 loop: CAWSVRGGTEAFF. CDR3 DNA: TGTGCCTGGAGTGTCAGGGGCGGCACTGAAGCTTTCTTT. V and J are TRBV30 and TRBJ1-1, with D perhaps TRBD1 (6 bases). The V gene's germline CDR1 is GTSNPN and CDR2 SVGIG (reference sequence). The CDR3 is made up of 13 amino acids. Trimming pared 0 bases from V and 4 bases from J, leaving 9 bases between.

The CDR3 DNA follows: TGTGCCAGCAGCTACGGGACTAGCGGACAGCAGTTCTTC. Its protein is CASSYGTSGQQFF. The rearrangement links TRBV11-3 to TRBJ2-1; TRBD2 matches at 11 bases. J gave up 11 bases and V 4 bases, and 4 bases lay outside the gene matches. Germline V gene sequence: CDR1 SGHNT, CDR2 YENEEA. The CDR3 totals 13 residues.